This TCR beta chain was retrieved from a study of shared clonotypes between healthy human individuals. General study results and limits: Across a handful of donors, naive CD4 shared roughly 5%, naive CD8 3.5% to 4%, memory CD4 more than 2%, memory CD8 0.4%.

Remarks on this clone: Its target is not known.

CDR1 and CDR2 from the germline V gene are MNHEY and SVGAGI. Unmatched junction bases numbered 8, after V lost 6 bases and J lost 7 bases. The CDR3 sequence is 14 residues long. Assay execution took place at the deep level. Profiled with immunoSEQ multiplex PCR; TCRdb holds only in-frame clones, not every one. This sample has about 680,000 clones, with around 72% found just once. Sequencing was performed on memory CD4+ T cells sorted from blood. Subset denoted: CD45RA-negative fraction. The origin of this receptor is a woman in her 30s in good health. J is TRBJ2-2 and V is TRBV6-5, with TRBD1 matching 7 bases. The CDR3 loop is CASSRQGESGELFF. The CDR3 coding sequence is TGTGCCAGCAGCCGGCAGGGGGAGAGCGGGGAGCTGTTTTTT.